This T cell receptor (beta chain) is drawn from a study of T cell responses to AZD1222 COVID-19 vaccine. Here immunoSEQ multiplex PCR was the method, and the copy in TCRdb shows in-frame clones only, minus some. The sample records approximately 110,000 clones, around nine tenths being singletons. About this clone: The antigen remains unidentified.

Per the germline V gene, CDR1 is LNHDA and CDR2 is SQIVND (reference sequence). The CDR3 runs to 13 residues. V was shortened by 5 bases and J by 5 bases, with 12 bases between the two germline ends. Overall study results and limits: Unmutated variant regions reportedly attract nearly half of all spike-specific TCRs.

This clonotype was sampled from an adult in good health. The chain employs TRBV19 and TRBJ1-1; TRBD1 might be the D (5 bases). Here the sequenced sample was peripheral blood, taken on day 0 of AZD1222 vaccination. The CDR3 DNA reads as TGTGCCAGTAGTGTGGGGCCAAGGACTGAAGCTTTCTTT. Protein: CASSVGPRTEAFF.